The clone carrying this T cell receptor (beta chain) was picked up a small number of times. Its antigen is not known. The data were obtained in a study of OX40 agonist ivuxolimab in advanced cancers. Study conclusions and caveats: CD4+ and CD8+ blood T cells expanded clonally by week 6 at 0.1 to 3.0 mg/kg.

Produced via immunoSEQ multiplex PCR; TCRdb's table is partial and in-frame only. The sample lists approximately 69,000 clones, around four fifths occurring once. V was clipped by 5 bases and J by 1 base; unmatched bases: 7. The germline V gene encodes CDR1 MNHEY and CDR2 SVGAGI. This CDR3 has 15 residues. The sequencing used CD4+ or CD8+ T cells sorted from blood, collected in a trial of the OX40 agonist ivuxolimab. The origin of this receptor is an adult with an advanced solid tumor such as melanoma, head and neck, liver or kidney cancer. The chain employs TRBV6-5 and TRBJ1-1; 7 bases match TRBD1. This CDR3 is CASSQGDRENTEAFF. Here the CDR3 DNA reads TGTGCCAGCAGTCAAGGGGACAGAGAGAACACTGAAGCTTTCTTT.